This paragraph covers one T cell receptor (beta chain) sequence. The antigen remains unidentified. V was clipped by 4 bases and J by 12 bases, with 12 bases between them. This CDR3 has 12 amino acids. Germline loops: CDR1 MGHRA, CDR2 YSYEKL. The source of the sample is a study of cytomegalovirus exposure and HLA in healthy donors. General study results and limits: In vitro data verified a few CMV-associated chains as specific for CMV antigens.

The table came from immunoSEQ multiplex PCR; TCRdb's copy has only in-frame clones and leaves some out. The sample shows 200,000 to 300,000 clones, 86% of them seen only once. The sample consisted of PBMCs. V gene TRBV4-1 combines with J gene TRBJ1-4, with D possibly TRBD1 on 5 matching bases. The receptor was derived from a woman in her twenties or thirties in good health and CMV-seropositive. For the CDR3, the DNA is TGCGCCAGCAGCCCGGCGGGGGGTGAACTGTTTTTT. It specifies CASSPAGGELFF.